This T cell receptor beta chain was captured by sequencing in a study of T cell responses to AZD1222 COVID-19 vaccine. Points from the study as a whole: With two AZD1222 doses given, Spike-specific TCR breadth and depth both rose. There were vaccine-associated CD4 TCRs across spike, dominant at 160-218 and 743-854.

This CDR3 region has 15 residues. Germline V gene lookup returns CDR1 LNHNV and CDR2 YYDKDF (reference sequence). V was pared by 1 base and J by 1 base, with 10 bases between. The repertoire was sequenced with immunoSEQ multiplex PCR; TCRdb's copy has only in-frame clones and lacks some. This table has 140,000 or so clones, around 89% appearing once. About this clone itself: The antigen remains undetermined.

This clonotype originated in an adult who received the AZD1222 COVID-19 vaccine. The sample was peripheral blood, taken 28 days after the second AZD1222 dose. The chain couples TRBV15 to TRBJ1-1; unclear D gene. The CDR3 here is CATSRVGRQNTEAFF. The DNA for the CDR3 is TGTGCCACCAGCAGAGTTGGGCGACAGAACACTGAAGCTTTCTTT.